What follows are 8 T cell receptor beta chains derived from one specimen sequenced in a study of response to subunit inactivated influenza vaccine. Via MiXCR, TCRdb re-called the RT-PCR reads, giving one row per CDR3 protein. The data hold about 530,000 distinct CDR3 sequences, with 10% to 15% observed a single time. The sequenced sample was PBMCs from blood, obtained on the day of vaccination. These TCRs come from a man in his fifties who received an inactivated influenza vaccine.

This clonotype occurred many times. The CDR3 spells CASSYALLAGNEQFF. The CDR3 coding sequence is TGTGCCAGCAGTTACGCCCTCCTAGCGGGAAATGAGCAGTTCTTC. The chain employs TRBV6-2 or TRBV6-3 and TRBJ2-1; 9 positions agree with TRBD2. V trimming: 2 bases; J trimming: 7 bases; junction bases outside the gene matches: 6. The germline CDR1 and CDR2 sequences are MNHEY and SVGEGT. The CDR3 is 15 residues long.

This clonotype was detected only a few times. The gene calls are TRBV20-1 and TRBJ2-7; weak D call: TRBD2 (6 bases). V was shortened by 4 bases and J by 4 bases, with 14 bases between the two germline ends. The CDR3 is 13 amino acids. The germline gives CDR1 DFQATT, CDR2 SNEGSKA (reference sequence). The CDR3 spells CSAKSEGQYEQYF. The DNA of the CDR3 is TGCAGTGCTAAGTCGGAGGGCCAGTACGAGCAGTACTTC.

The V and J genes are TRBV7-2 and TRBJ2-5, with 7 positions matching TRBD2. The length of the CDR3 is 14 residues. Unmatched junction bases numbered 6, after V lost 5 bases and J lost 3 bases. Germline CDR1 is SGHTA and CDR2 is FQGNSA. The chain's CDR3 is CASSPGGLKETQYF. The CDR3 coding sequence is TGTGCCAGCAGCCCGGGGGGATTGAAAGAGACCCAGTACTTC.

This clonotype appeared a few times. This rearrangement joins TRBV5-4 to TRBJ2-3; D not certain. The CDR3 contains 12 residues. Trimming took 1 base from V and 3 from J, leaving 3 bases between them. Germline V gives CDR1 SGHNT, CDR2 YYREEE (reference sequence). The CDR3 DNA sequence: TGTGCCAGCAGCTTGCATACAGATACGCAGTATTTT. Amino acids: CASSLHTDTQYF.

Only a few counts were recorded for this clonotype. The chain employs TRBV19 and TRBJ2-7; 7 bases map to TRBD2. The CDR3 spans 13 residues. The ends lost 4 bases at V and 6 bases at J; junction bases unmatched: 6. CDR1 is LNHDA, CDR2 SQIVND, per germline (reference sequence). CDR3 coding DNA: TGTGCCAGTAGTAGGACTAGTACGGGCGAGCAGTACTTC. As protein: CASSRTSTGEQYF.

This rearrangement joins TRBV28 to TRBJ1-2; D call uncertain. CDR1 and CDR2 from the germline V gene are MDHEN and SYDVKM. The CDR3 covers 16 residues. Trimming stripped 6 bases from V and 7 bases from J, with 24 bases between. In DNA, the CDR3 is TGTGCCAGCAGCTACAAAGAACCGGGGTTTTTGGGTGGCTACACCTTC. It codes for CASSYKEPGFLGGYTF.

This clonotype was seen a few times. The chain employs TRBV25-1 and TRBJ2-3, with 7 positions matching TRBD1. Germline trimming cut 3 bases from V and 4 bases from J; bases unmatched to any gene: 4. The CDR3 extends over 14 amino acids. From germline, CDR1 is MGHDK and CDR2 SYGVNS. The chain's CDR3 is CASSDAGGSDTQYF. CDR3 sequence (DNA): TGTGCCAGCAGTGACGCAGGGGGATCAGATACGCAGTATTTT.

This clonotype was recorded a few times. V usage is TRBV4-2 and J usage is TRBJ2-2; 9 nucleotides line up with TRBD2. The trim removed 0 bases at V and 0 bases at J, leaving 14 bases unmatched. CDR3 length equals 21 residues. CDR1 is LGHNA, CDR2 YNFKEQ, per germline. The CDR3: CASSQEPRLLAGNANTGELFF. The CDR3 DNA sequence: TGTGCCAGCAGCCAAGAGCCCCGATTACTAGCGGGTAACGCGAACACCGGGGAGCTGTTTTTT.